The TCR beta chain under discussion was sequenced for a study of vaccination and CD4 T cells after COVID-19. Study as a whole: In the control cultures, a CEFX pool, an HIV-1 Nef pool, or no peptide was supplied.

The V and J ends lost 6 bases and 3 bases, in that order; junction bases with no gene match: 5. Germline CDR1 LNHDA, CDR2 SQIVND (reference sequence). The CDR3 covers 15 residues. Scientists ran DNA taken from cultured CD4+ T cells through the Oncomine TCR Beta short-read assay for sequencing. TCRdb processed the PCR reads anew with MiXCR; each CDR3 protein has one entry. The data contain about 14,000 distinct CDR3 sequences, roughly 41% of them seen just once; the ten biggest clones take up about 8.5%. The study, taken as a whole, reports: Convalescent patients had a median about 86% of post-vaccine SARS-CoV-2-reactive clones that were detected only after vaccination, not before it.

Treatment denoted: approximately nine-day PBMC culture with coronavirus spike peptide pools or control peptides (ViraFEST assay). Concerning this clonotype itself: Its antigen is as yet unknown.

This TCR came from a human donor who had recovered from COVID-19. The sequenced sample was CD4+ T cells from blood, cultured in vitro. The chain recombines TRBV19 with TRBJ1-5, with 10 positions matching TRBD1. CDR3 coding DNA: TGTGCCAGTAGGCCGGGACAGGGGTTCAATCAGCCCCAGCATTTT. Amino acids: CASRPGQGFNQPQHF.